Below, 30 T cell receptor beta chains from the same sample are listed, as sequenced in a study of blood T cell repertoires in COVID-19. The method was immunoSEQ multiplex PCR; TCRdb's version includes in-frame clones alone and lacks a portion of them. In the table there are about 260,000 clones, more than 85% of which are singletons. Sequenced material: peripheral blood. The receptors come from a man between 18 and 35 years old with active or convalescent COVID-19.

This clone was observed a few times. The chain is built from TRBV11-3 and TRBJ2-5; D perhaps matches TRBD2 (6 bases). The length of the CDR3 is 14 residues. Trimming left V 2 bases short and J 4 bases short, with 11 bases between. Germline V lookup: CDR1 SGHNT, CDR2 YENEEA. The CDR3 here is CASSLRQGGETQYF. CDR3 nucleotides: TGTGCCAGCAGCTTAAGGCAGGGAGGAGAGACCCAGTACTTC.

The CDR3: CASSKEQGGLEQYF. Here the CDR3 DNA reads TGTGCCAGCAGTAAGGAACAGGGAGGGCTCGAGCAGTACTTC. This chain connects TRBV6-5 to TRBJ2-7, with D possibly matching TRBD2 (7 bases). V shed 5 bases and J shed 6 bases, with 17 bases lying between them. The CDR3 consists of 14 residues. Germline values: CDR1 MNHEY, CDR2 SVGAGI.

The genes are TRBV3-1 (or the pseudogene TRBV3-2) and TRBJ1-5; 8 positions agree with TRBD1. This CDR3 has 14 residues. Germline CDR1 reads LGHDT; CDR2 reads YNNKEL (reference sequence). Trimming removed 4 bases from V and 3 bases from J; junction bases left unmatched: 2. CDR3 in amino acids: CASSPGQDNQPQHF. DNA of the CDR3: TGTGCCAGCAGCCCGGGACAGGACAATCAGCCCCAGCATTTT.

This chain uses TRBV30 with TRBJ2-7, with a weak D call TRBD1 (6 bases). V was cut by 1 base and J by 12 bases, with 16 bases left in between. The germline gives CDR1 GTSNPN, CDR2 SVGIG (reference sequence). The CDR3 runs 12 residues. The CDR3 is CAWSEGRGSAYF. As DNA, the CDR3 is TGTGCCTGGAGTGAAGGCAGGGGCTCGGCGTACTTC.

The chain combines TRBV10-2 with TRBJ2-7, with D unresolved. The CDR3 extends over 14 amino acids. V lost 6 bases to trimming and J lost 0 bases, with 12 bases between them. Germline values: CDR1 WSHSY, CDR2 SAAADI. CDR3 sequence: CASSETPSSYEQYF. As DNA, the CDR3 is TGCGCCAGCAGCGAAACTCCATCCTCCTACGAGCAGTACTTC.

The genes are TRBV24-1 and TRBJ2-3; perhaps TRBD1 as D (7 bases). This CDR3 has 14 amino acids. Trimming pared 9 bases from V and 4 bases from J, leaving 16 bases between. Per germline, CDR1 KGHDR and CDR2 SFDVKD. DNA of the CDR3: TGTGCCACCCGGGGGCAGGGGGTAGCAGATACGCAGTATTTT. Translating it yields CATRGQGVADTQYF.

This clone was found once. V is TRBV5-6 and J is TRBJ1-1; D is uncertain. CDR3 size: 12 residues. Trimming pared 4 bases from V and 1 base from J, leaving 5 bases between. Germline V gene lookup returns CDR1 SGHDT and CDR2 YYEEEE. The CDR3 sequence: CASSRGNTEAFF. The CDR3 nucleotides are TGTGCCAGCAGCCGGGGGAACACTGAAGCTTTCTTT.

The CDR3 region has the DNA TGTGCCATTACTCATGGGACAGGGGGTTCACCCCTCCACTTT. It translates to CAITHGTGGSPLHF. The rearrangement links TRBV28 to TRBJ1-6; 11 bases are a match to TRBD1. The CDR3 consists of 14 residues. CDR1 MDHEN and CDR2 SYDVKM come from the germline V gene. With V trimmed by 10 bases and J by 9 bases, 8 bases remained unmatched.

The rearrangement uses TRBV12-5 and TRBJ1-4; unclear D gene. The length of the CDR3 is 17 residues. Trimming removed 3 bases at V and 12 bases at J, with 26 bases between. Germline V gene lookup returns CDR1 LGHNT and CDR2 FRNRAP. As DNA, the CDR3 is TGTGCTAGTGGTTTACATCTCGGACTCCCACCCCAGAGAGAACTGTTTTTT. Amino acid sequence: CASGLHLGLPPQRELFF.

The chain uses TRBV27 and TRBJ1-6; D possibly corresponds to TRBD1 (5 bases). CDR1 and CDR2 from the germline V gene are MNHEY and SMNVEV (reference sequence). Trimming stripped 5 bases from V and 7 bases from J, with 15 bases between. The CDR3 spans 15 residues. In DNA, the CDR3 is TGTGCCAGCAGTCCGGGACTGACTTTCAATTCACCCCTCCACTTT. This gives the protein CASSPGLTFNSPLHF.

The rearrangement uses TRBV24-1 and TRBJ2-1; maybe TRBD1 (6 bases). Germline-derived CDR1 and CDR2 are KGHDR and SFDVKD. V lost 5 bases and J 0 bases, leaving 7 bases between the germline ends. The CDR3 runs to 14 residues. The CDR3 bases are TGTGCCACCAGTGGGACAGTCTCCTACAATGAGCAGTTCTTC. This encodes CATSGTVSYNEQFF.

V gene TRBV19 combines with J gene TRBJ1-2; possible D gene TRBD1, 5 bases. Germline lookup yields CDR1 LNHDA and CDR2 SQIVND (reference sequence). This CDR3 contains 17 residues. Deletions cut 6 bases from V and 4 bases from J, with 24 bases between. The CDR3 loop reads CASRPGHAGPLIYGYTF. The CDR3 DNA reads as TGTGCCAGTAGGCCGGGGCACGCGGGGCCCCTGATCTATGGCTACACCTTC.

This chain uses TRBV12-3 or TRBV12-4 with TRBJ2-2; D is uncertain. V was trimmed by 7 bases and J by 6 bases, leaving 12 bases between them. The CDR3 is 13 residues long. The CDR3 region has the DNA TGTGCCAGCACCCAGGATATGGCCGGGGAGCTGTTTTTT. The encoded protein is CASTQDMAGELFF.

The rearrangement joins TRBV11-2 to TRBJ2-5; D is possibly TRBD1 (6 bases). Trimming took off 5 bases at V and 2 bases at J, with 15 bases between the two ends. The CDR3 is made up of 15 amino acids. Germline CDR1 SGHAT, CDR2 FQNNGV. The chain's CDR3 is CASSGWVRGQETQYF. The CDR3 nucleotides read TGTGCCAGCAGCGGCTGGGTTAGGGGGCAAGAGACCCAGTACTTC.

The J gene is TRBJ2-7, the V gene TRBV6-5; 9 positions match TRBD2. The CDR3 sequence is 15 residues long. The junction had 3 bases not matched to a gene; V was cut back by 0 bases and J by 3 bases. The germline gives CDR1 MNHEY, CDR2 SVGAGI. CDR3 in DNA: TGTGCCAGCAGTTACTCGCTGACTAGCGGCTACGAGCAGTACTTC. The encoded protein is CASSYSLTSGYEQYF.

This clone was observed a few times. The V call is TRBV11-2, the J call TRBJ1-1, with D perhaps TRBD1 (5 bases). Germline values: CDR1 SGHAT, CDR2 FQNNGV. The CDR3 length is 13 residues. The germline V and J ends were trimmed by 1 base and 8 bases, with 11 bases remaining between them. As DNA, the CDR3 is TGTGCCAGCAGCTTAGTCCTAGGGGTAGAAGCTTTCTTT. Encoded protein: CASSLVLGVEAFF.

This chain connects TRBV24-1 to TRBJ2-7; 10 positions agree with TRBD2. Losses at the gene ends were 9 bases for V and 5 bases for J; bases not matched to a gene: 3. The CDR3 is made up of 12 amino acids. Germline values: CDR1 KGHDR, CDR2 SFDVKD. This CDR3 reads CATGTSANEQYF. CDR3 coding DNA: TGTGCCACCGGGACTAGCGCTAACGAGCAGTACTTC.

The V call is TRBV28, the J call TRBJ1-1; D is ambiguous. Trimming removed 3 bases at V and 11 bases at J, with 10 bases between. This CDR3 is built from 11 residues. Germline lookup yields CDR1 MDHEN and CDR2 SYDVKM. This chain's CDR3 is CASSFEGRAFF. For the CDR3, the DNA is TGTGCCAGCAGTTTTGAGGGCCGCGCTTTCTTT.

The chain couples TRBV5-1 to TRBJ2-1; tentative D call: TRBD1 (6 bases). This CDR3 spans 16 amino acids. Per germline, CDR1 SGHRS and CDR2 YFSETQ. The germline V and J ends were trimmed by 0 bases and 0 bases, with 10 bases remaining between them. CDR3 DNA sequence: TGCGCCAGCAGCTTGGAAGGGGGAAGCTCCTACAATGAGCAGTTCTTC. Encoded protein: CASSLEGGSSYNEQFF.

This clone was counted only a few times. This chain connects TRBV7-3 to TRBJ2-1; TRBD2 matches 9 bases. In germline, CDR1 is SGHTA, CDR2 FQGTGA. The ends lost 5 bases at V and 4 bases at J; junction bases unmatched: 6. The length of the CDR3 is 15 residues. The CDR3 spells CASSLTSGTYNEQFF. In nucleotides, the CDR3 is TGTGCCAGCAGCCTGACTAGCGGAACTTACAATGAGCAGTTCTTC.

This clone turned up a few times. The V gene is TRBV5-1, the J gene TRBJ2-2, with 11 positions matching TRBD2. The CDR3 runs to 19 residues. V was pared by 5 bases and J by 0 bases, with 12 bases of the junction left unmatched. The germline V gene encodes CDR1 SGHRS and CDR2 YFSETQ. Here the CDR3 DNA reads TGCGCCAGCAGGGCCACCGGGACTAGCGGTTTTTCGAACACCGGGGAGCTGTTTTTT. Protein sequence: CASRATGTSGFSNTGELFF.

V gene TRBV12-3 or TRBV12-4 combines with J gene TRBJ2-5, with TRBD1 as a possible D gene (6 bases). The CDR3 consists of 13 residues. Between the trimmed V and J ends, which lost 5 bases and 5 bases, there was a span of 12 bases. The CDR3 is CASSQGRVETQYF. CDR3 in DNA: TGTGCCAGCAGTCAGGGGAGAGTGGAGACCCAGTACTTC.

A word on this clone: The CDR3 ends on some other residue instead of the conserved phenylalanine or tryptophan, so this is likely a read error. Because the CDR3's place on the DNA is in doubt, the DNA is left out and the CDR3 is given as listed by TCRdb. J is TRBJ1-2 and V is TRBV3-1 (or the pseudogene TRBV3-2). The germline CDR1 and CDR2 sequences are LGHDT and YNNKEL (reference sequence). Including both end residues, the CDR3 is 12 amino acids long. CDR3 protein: CASSQPPLALNL.

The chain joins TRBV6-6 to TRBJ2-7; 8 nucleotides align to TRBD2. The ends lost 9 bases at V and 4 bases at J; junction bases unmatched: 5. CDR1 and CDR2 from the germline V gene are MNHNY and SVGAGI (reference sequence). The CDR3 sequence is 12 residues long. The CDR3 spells CASTGGRYEQYF. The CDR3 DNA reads TGTGCCAGTACAGGCGGGAGGTACGAGCAGTACTTC.

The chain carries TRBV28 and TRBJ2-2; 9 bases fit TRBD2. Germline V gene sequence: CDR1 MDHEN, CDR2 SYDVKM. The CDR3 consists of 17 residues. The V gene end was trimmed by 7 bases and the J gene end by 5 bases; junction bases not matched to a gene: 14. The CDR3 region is CASKDAGGILGTGELFF. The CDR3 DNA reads TGTGCCAGCAAAGACGCGGGGGGGATATTAGGTACCGGGGAGCTGTTTTTT.

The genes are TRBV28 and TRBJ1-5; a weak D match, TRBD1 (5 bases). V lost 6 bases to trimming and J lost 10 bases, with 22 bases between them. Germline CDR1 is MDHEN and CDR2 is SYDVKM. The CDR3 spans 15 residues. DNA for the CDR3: TGTGCCAGCAGCATCATCATGGGGGGATATATTCCCCAGCATTTT. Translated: CASSIIMGGYIPQHF. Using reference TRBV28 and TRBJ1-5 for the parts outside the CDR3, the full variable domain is DVKVTQSSRYLVKRTGEKVFLECVQDMDHENMFWYRQDPGLGLRLIYFSYDVKMKEKGDIPEGYSVSREKKERFSLILESASTNQTSMYLCASSIIMGGYIPQHFGDGTRLSIL.

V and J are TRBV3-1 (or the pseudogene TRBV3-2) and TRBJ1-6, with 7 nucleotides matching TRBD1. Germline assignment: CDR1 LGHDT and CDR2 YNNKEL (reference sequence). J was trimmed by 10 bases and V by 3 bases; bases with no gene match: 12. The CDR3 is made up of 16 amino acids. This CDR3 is CASSQGTQGLGSPLHF. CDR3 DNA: TGTGCCAGCAGCCAGGGCACACAGGGGCTTGGGTCACCCCTCCACTTT.

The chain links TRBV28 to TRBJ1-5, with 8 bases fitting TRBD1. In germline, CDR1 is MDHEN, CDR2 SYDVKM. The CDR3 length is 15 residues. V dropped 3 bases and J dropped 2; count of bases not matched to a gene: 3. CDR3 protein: CASSFETGGNQPQHF. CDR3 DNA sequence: TGTGCCAGCAGTTTTGAGACAGGGGGCAATCAGCCCCAGCATTTT.

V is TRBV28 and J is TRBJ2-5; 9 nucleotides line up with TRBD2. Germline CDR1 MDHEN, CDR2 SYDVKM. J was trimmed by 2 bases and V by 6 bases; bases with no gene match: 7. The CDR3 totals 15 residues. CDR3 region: CASSPPAGGQETQYF. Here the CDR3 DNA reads TGTGCCAGCAGCCCCCCGGCGGGGGGGCAAGAGACCCAGTACTTC. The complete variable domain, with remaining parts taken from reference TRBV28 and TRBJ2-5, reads DVKVTQSSRYLVKRTGEKVFLECVQDMDHENMFWYRQDPGLGLRLIYFSYDVKMKEKGDIPEGYSVSREKKERFSLILESASTNQTSMYLCASSPPAGGQETQYFGPGTRLLVL.

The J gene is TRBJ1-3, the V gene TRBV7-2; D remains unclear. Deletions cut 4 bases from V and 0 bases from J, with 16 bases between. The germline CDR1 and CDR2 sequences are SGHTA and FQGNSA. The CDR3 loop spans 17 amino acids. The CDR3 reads CASSSSEGSYSGNTIYF. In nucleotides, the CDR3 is TGTGCCAGCAGCTCCTCGGAGGGATCCTACTCTGGAAACACCATATATTTT.